The sequence of this T cell receptor (beta chain) was determined in a study of blood T cells in healthy people across ages. General study results and limits: It was found that TCR beta diversity correlated strongly with the percentage of naive T cells.

Every sample gave at least 5.5 micrograms of total RNA when it was extracted. Germline V lookup: CDR1 LNHNV, CDR2 YYDKDF (reference sequence). This CDR3 spans 14 amino acids. Trimming shortened V by 5 bases and J by 4 bases, and 14 bases separated the two germline ends. In its sample, this clonotype was seen once. The antigen remains undetermined. The second PCR ran roughly 6 to 11 cycles with a sample-barcoded 5' primer and J-beta primers. Every cDNA molecule bore a tag from a template-switch adaptor containing 12 random nucleotides. TCRdb processed the 5' RACE reads anew with MiXCR; each CDR3 protein has one entry. The profile shows 900,000 to 950,000 distinct CDR3 sequences, almost 30% of them singletons. The data also belong to a second study, concerning T cells of mothers and their children. That work contributes: Slightly higher but non-significant overlap marked related mother-child pairs versus unrelated pairs.

The chain uses TRBV15 and TRBJ1-1; no clear D gene. The receptor's source is a woman aged 40 to 50 in good health. Sequencing used blood. The CDR3 DNA reads TGTGCCACCAGCGTGAATAAGGGTGGCACTGAAGCTTTCTTT. Translation: CATSVNKGGTEAFF.